This TCR beta chain was recorded in a study of metastatic and nonmetastatic thyroid tumors. This clone was detected a few times. All patients were untreated before thyroid surgery. MiXCR was used by TCRdb to re-call the PCR reads. This sample has about 35,000 clones, with roughly a fifth found just once. Germline values: CDR1 MRHNA, CDR2 SNTAGT. Trimming at V came to 6 bases and at J to 4 bases, leaving 11 bases not matched to a gene. CDR3 length: 15 residues. Sequencing was carried out using blood. The V and J genes are TRBV6-4 and TRBJ2-7, with 8 bases lining up with TRBD2. This receptor was taken from a female donor with papillary thyroid cancer or a benign thyroid nodule (not recorded which). Some clones in this sample may be carry-over from other donors' samples. The CDR3 reads CASRVGPSGPYEQYF. CDR3 sequence (DNA): TGTGCCAGCAGGGTGGGTCCTAGCGGGCCGTACGAGCAGTACTTC.